This passage covers 9 T cell receptor beta chains from one sample sequenced in a study of long-term antiretroviral therapy in people with HIV. An immunoSEQ assay, version v3.0, was performed at survey level. Profiled with immunoSEQ multiplex PCR; TCRdb holds only in-frame clones, not every one. This sample has more than 25,000 clones; over 80% occur once, and the top ten carry about 8%. The sample in question was unsorted PBMCs, obtained 3.2 years before starting antiretroviral therapy. Source of these receptors: a man aged 45-60 years with HIV.

J is TRBJ2-7 and V is TRBV12-5, with D perhaps matching TRBD1 (6 bases). The CDR3 has 13 residues. CDR1 is LGHNT and CDR2 is FRNRAP in the germline V gene. Trimming took off 7 bases at V and 0 bases at J, with 10 bases between the two ends. The CDR3 bases are TGTGCTAGTGCCCGGGACACCTCCTACGAGCAGTACTTC. Its translation is CASARDTSYEQYF.

CDR3 amino acids: CSVSGQMHEQYF. Here the CDR3 DNA reads TGCAGCGTTTCGGGACAGATGCACGAGCAGTACTTC. J is TRBJ2-7 and V is TRBV29-1, with 7 bases that match TRBD1. This CDR3 has 12 residues. The ends lost 5 bases at V and 5 bases at J; junction bases unmatched: 6. Germline V gives CDR1 SQVTM, CDR2 ANQGSEA.

This clone was detected only once. The chain carries TRBV10-3 and TRBJ1-6; D gene ambiguous. There are 12 residues in the CDR3. Trimming cost V 2 bases and J 8 bases, with 4 bases left between them. Germline V gives CDR1 ENHRY, CDR2 SYGVKD. CDR3 sequence: CAISENYSPLHF. CDR3 DNA sequence: TGTGCCATCAGTGAGAACTATTCACCCCTCCACTTT.

This clone has only one observation. The rearrangement joins TRBV28 to TRBJ1-1; D is unclear. Germline values: CDR1 MDHEN, CDR2 SYDVKM. Deletions cut 1 base from V and 2 bases from J, with 8 bases between. This CDR3 has 14 residues. DNA for the CDR3: TGTGCCAGCAGTTTATATTTTAGTAACACTGAAGCTTTCTTT. The encoded protein is CASSLYFSNTEAFF.

J is TRBJ2-7 and V is TRBV5-4; D is perhaps TRBD2 (7 bases). Trimming removed 4 bases at V and 1 base at J, with 15 bases between. The germline gives CDR1 SGHNT, CDR2 YYREEE (reference sequence). The CDR3 has 15 residues. CDR3 nucleotide sequence: TGTGCCAGCAGCCCCCGCCGGGGGGCGTCCTACGAGCAGTACTTC. Its translation: CASSPRRGASYEQYF.

This clone appeared a few times. The chain carries TRBV28 and TRBJ1-2; the match to TRBD1 covers 7 bases. V shed 10 bases, J shed 5 bases, and the junction held 10 bases outside the gene matches. The CDR3 length is 13 residues. CDR1 and CDR2 (germline): MDHEN, SYDVKM. CDR3 sequence (DNA): TGTGCCATCCACGGGACAGTCTCATATGGCTACACCTTC. Its translation: CAIHGTVSYGYTF.

The gene calls are TRBV5-1 and TRBJ1-4, with D hard to call. This CDR3 has 14 residues. Germline lookup yields CDR1 SGHRS and CDR2 YFSETQ. V lost 5 bases, J lost 4 bases, and 12 bases lay in between. The CDR3, as DNA: TGCGCCAGCAGTGCGGTTGGGGTTAATGAAAAACTGTTTTTT. Its protein product is CASSAVGVNEKLFF.

Only one count was recorded for this clone. The rearrangement joins TRBV5-4 to TRBJ2-3; D unclear. The CDR3 runs 14 residues. CDR1 and CDR2 from the germline V gene are SGHNT and YYREEE (reference sequence). Trimming took off 6 bases at V and 0 bases at J, with 11 bases between the two ends. In DNA, the CDR3 is TGTGCCAGCAACCCATTATCTAGCACAGATACGCAGTATTTT. Amino acid sequence: CASNPLSSTDTQYF.

This clone was picked up one time. The chain joins TRBV10-2 to TRBJ2-1; the match to TRBD2 covers 11 bases. Germline lookup yields CDR1 WSHSY and CDR2 SAAADI. The length of the CDR3 is 15 residues. V lost 5 bases to trimming and J lost 2 bases; unmatched junction nucleotides: 2. The CDR3 spells CASSRLAGTYNEQFF. DNA of the CDR3: TGCGCCAGCAGTCGACTAGCGGGGACCTACAATGAGCAGTTCTTC.